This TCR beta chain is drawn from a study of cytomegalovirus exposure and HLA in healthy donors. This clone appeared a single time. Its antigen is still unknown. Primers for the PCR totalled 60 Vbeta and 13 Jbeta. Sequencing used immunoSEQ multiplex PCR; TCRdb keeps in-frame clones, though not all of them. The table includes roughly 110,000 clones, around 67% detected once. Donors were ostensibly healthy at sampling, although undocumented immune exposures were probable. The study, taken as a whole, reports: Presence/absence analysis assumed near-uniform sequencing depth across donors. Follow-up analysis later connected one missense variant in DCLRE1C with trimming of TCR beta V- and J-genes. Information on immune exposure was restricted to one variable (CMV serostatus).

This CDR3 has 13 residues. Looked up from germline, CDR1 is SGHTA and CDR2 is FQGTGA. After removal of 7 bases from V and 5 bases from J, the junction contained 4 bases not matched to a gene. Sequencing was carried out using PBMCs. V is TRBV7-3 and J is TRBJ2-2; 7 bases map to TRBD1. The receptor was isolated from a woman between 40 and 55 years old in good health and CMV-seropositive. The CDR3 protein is CASTNRGTGELFF. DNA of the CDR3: TGTGCCAGCACCAACAGGGGAACCGGGGAGCTGTTTTTT. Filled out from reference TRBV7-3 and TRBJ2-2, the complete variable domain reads GAGVSQTPSNKVTEKGKYVELRCDPISGHTALYWYRQSLGQGPEFLIYFQGTGAADDSGLPNDRFFAVRPEGSVSTLKIQRTERGDSAVYLCASTNRGTGELFFGEGSRLTVL.